These 13 T cell receptor beta chains came from one sample sequenced in a study of blood T cell repertoires in COVID-19. Here immunoSEQ multiplex PCR was the method, and the copy in TCRdb shows in-frame clones only, minus some. Here the sample spans about 220,000 clones, around four fifths being singletons. The sample taken for sequencing was peripheral blood. The receptors were gathered from a man aged 30-40 years with active or convalescent COVID-19.

This chain's CDR3 is CAISESRRGGNQPQHF. CDR3 nucleotide sequence: TGTGCCATCAGTGAGTCGAGGAGGGGTGGGAATCAGCCCCAGCATTTT. The V and J genes are TRBV10-3 and TRBJ1-5; D possibly corresponds to TRBD1 (5 bases). V was shortened by 0 bases and J by 4 bases, with 13 bases between the two germline ends. The V gene's germline CDR1 is ENHRY and CDR2 SYGVKD. The CDR3 totals 16 residues.

The chain couples TRBV7-2 to TRBJ2-1; 7 bases are a match to TRBD2. V was pared by 5 bases and J by 0 bases, with 7 bases of the junction left unmatched. Germline lookup yields CDR1 SGHTA and CDR2 FQGNSA. CDR3 length equals 16 residues. Written as DNA, the CDR3 is TGTGCCAGCAGCCGCTGGGGCGGGAGCTCCTACAATGAGCAGTTCTTC. Translated, it gives CASSRWGGSSYNEQFF.

The V call is TRBV28, the J call TRBJ1-4, with a tentative D call TRBD1 (5 bases). V was cut by 4 bases and J by 10 bases, with 13 bases left in between. CDR3 length: 13 amino acids. Germline CDR1 and CDR2: MDHEN and SYDVKM. This CDR3 is CASSSYRGGKLFF. For the CDR3, the DNA is TGTGCCAGCAGTTCTTACCGGGGGGGAAAACTGTTTTTT.

The chain uses TRBV28 and TRBJ1-1; 8 bases align to TRBD1. Germline trimming cut 4 bases from V and 4 bases from J; bases unmatched to any gene: 5. This CDR3 has 14 amino acids. Per the germline V gene, CDR1 is MDHEN and CDR2 is SYDVKM. CDR3 DNA sequence: TGTGCCAGCAGTTCCGGGACAGGCTTCACTGAAGCTTTCTTT. Translating gives CASSSGTGFTEAFF.

The gene calls are TRBV4-3 and TRBJ1-1; perhaps TRBD1 as D (6 bases). The V end was cut by 1 base, the J end by 11 bases, with 26 bases between. This CDR3 is built from 17 residues. The germline gives CDR1 LGHNA, CDR2 YSLEER. CDR3 nucleotide sequence: TGCGCCAGCAGCCAAGGGCCTATGGCCTACCCAGGGGAGGGGGCTTTCTTT. It translates to CASSQGPMAYPGEGAFF.

The chain couples TRBV28 to TRBJ2-6; no reliable D call. V gave up 4 bases and J gave up 3 bases, with 13 bases separating them. CDR3 length equals 16 residues. Looked up from germline, CDR1 is MDHEN and CDR2 is SYDVKM. CDR3 sequence (DNA): TGTGCCAGCAGTTCTTCCGCAGTGGTTGGGGCCAACGTCCTGACTTTC. This gives the protein CASSSSAVVGANVLTF.

This sequence joins TRBV30 and TRBJ1-2; no definite D call. The length of the CDR3 is 13 residues. Deletions cut 4 bases from V and 3 bases from J, with 12 bases between. Germline loops: CDR1 GTSNPN, CDR2 SVGIG (reference sequence). CDR3: CAWKDYGHYGYTF. In DNA, the CDR3 is TGTGCCTGGAAGGACTATGGACACTATGGCTACACCTTC.

CDR3 DNA: TGTGCCAGCAGCCTCCCTCCGGGTCGGAGCTCCTACAATGAGCAGTTCTTC. It specifies CASSLPPGRSSYNEQFF. The chain carries TRBV5-4 and TRBJ2-1; unclear D gene. The CDR3 extends over 17 amino acids. V was shortened by 4 bases and J by 0 bases, with 17 bases between the two germline ends. Germline CDR1 is SGHNT and CDR2 is YYREEE (reference sequence).

The V gene is TRBV9, the J gene TRBJ2-7, with 8 bases lining up with TRBD1. CDR3 size: 14 residues. Germline V gives CDR1 SGDLS, CDR2 YYNGEE. V shed 4 bases, J shed 5 bases, and the junction held 8 bases outside the gene matches. The CDR3 sequence is CASSPLGQGNEQYF. The CDR3 DNA reads as TGTGCCAGCAGCCCTCTCGGACAGGGCAACGAGCAGTACTTC.

The V call is TRBV5-6, the J call TRBJ2-5; the match to TRBD2 covers 14 bases. This CDR3 contains 15 residues. Germline V gene data show CDR1 as SGHDT and CDR2 as YYEEEE. V shed 6 bases and J 4 bases; nucleotides not matched to a gene: 5. The CDR3 bases are TGTGCCAGCACCCGACTAGCGGGGGGGCGAGAGACCCAGTACTTC. This gives the protein CASTRLAGGRETQYF.

J is TRBJ2-5 and V is TRBV5-1; 11 positions match TRBD2. Germline CDR1 reads SGHRS; CDR2 reads YFSETQ. V lost 7 bases, J lost 5 bases, and 7 bases stayed unmatched. The CDR3 extends over 14 amino acids. Written as DNA, the CDR3 is TGCGCCAGCGGTAGCGGGAGGGCCGGGGAGACCCAGTACTTC. It is translated as CASGSGRAGETQYF. The complete variable domain, with remaining parts taken from reference TRBV5-1 and TRBJ2-5, reads KAGVTQTPRYLIKTRGQQVTLSCSPISGHRSVSWYQQTPGQGLQFLFEYFSETQRNKGNFPGRFSGRQFSNSRSEMNVSTLELGDSALYLCASGSGRAGETQYFGPGTRLLVL.

This clone appeared a few times. This chain joins TRBV28 and TRBJ2-7; 8 bases align to TRBD2. In germline, CDR1 is MDHEN, CDR2 SYDVKM. The CDR3 is 14 residues long. With V trimmed by 5 bases and J by 2 bases, 5 bases remained unmatched. CDR3 residues: CASSQTGLAYEQYF. In nucleotides, the CDR3 is TGTGCCAGCAGTCAAACGGGACTAGCCTACGAGCAGTACTTC.

The rearrangement uses TRBV19 and TRBJ2-1, with 8 bases fitting TRBD2. The ends lost 3 bases at V and 8 bases at J; junction bases unmatched: 6. The CDR3 spans 14 residues. Germline V gene lookup returns CDR1 LNHDA and CDR2 SQIVND (reference sequence). CDR3 protein: CASSMAGGWYEQFF. As DNA, the CDR3 is TGTGCCAGTAGTATGGCGGGAGGATGGTATGAGCAGTTCTTC.